Listed here are 11 T cell receptor beta chains from one sample, sequenced in a study of CD8 T cells in ankylosing spondylitis. No antigen has been identified for these receptors. TCRdb recomputed calls from the 5' RACE reads with MiXCR, one row per CDR3 protein. The sample lists fewer than 400,000 distinct CDR3 sequences; approximately 20% were seen once. General observations from the study: A motif in TCR beta, a set of under 10 highly homologous variants, appeared characteristic of ankylosing spondylitis blood.

Material: blood, either unsorted or a sorted T cell fraction (not recorded which). Every receptor here comes from a male donor with ankylosing spondylitis.

The rearrangement links TRBV20-1 to TRBJ2-1; the D gene is possibly TRBD2 (6 bases). Germline CDR1 and CDR2: DFQATT and SNEGSKA (reference sequence). Trimming took off 6 bases at V and 7 bases at J, with 13 bases between the two ends. The CDR3 contains 12 residues. The CDR3: CSALGGGNEQFF. In DNA form, the CDR3 reads TGCAGTGCCTTGGGCGGAGGGAATGAGCAGTTCTTC.

This clonotype was observed a handful of times. This chain links TRBV7-2 with TRBJ1-1, with 7 bases lining up with TRBD1. Germline CDR1 SGHTA, CDR2 FQGNSA. With V trimmed by 5 bases and J by 4 bases, 7 bases remained unmatched. The CDR3 loop spans 14 amino acids. CDR3 region: CASSVNRGGTEAFF. CDR3 sequence (DNA): TGTGCCAGCAGCGTAAACAGGGGAGGCACTGAAGCTTTCTTT.

This clonotype appeared many times. An end of the junction differs from the germline gene, which may be a read error. The chain uses TRBV5-1 and TRBJ1-1; D perhaps matches TRBD1 (6 bases). There are 14 residues in the CDR3. Germline CDR1 SGHRS, CDR2 YFSETQ. The DNA for the CDR3 is TGTGCCAGCAGCCTACAGGGAGGGAACACTGAAGCTTTCTTT. Protein product: CASSLQGGNTEAFF.

This rearrangement joins TRBV5-1 to TRBJ2-1; D is uncertain. Germline loops: CDR1 SGHRS, CDR2 YFSETQ. The CDR3 covers 12 residues. Trimming took off 3 bases at V and 8 bases at J, with 9 bases between the two ends. CDR3 nucleotide sequence: TGCGCCAGCAGCTCGAGAGTGGATGAGCAGTTCTTC. As protein: CASSSRVDEQFF. The full variable domain, with the rest looked up from reference TRBV5-1 and TRBJ2-1, is KAGVTQTPRYLIKTRGQQVTLSCSPISGHRSVSWYQQTPGQGLQFLFEYFSETQRNKGNFPGRFSGRQFSNSRSEMNVSTLELGDSALYLCASSSRVDEQFFGPGTRLTVL.

The chain has TRBV20-1 and TRBJ2-3, with unresolved D. CDR1 is DFQATT and CDR2 is SNEGSKA in the germline V gene (reference sequence). Between the trimmed V and J ends, which lost 3 bases and 2 bases, there was a span of 3 bases. This CDR3 has 11 residues. CDR3 bases: TGCAGTGCTAGCCACACAGATACGCAGTATTTT. Protein sequence: CSASHTDTQYF.

The chain recombines TRBV20-1 with TRBJ2-7; 7 bases line up with TRBD1. This CDR3 contains 13 residues. With V trimmed by 6 bases and J by 3 bases, 8 bases remained unmatched. Germline V CDR1 and CDR2: DFQATT, SNEGSKA (reference sequence). The CDR3 DNA follows: TGCAGTGCAGAGGGACAGTTGAACTACGAGCAGTACTTC. Translated: CSAEGQLNYEQYF.

This clonotype was found a few times. The chain uses TRBV20-1 and TRBJ1-5, with D possibly matching TRBD1 (5 bases). From germline, CDR1 is DFQATT and CDR2 SNEGSKA (reference sequence). The CDR3 runs to 13 residues. Trimming took 0 bases from V and 11 from J, leaving 14 bases between them. As DNA, the CDR3 is TGCAGTGCTAGAGAGTCAGGACTACAGGCCCAGCATTTT. It codes for CSARESGLQAQHF.

This clonotype occurred a few times. The chain uses TRBV2 and TRBJ2-4, with 7 bases identical to TRBD1. The V and J ends lost 3 bases and 1 base, in that order; junction bases with no gene match: 0. CDR1 and CDR2 (germline): SNHLY, FYNNEI. CDR3 length equals 14 residues. CDR3 protein: CASSEDRAKNIQYF. The CDR3 bases are TGTGCCAGCAGTGAGGACAGGGCCAAAAACATTCAGTACTTC.

The chain recombines TRBV7-2 with TRBJ2-1; 7 bases fit TRBD2. CDR3 size: 15 residues. V was pared by 0 bases and J by 7 bases, with 6 bases of the junction left unmatched. Looked up from germline, CDR1 is SGHTA and CDR2 is FQGNSA. The CDR3 protein is CASSLARGAGNEQFF. The CDR3 nucleotides are TGTGCCAGCAGCTTAGCGAGGGGAGCGGGGAATGAGCAGTTCTTC.

This clonotype was detected only a few times. The rearrangement uses TRBV12-3 or TRBV12-4 and TRBJ2-1; 8 bases are a match to TRBD1. CDR3 size: 16 residues. V was clipped by 0 bases and J by 0 bases; unmatched bases: 1. DNA of the CDR3: TGTGCCAGCAGTTTAGCGGGACAGGCCTCCTACAATGAGCAGTTCTTC. The encoded protein is CASSLAGQASYNEQFF.

There are many counts of this clonotype. The rearrangement joins TRBV12-3 or TRBV12-4 to TRBJ2-4; TRBD1 might be the D (6 bases). The V and J ends lost 8 bases and 7 bases respectively, with 18 bases between them. The CDR3 extends over 14 amino acids. The CDR3 DNA is TGTGCCAGCTCCCCCGAGGGACAACGGAACATTCAGTACTTC. Amino acids: CASSPEGQRNIQYF.